Included here is one T cell receptor beta chain sequence, with context. Antigen: not known. The PCR had 60 Vbeta and 13 Jbeta primers. TCRdb's copy holds only in-frame clones and misses some; the assay was immunoSEQ multiplex PCR. Of roughly 130,000 clones listed, around 78% are singletons. This entry comes from a study of cytomegalovirus exposure and HLA in healthy donors. Study-wide findings and caveats: Upon later analysis, TCR association rates were observed to vary by HLA locus, being highest for DRB1 and lowest for HLA-C.

This CDR3 contains 14 residues. Trimming left V 7 bases short and J 0 bases short, with 13 bases between. CDR1 and CDR2 from the germline V gene are SQVTM and ANQGSEA. This chain connects TRBV29-1 to TRBJ1-3; the D is unclear. Specimen: PBMCs. This sequence was found in a woman aged 40 to 50 in good health and CMV-seronegative. CDR3 in amino acids: CSGTTDYSGNTIYF. CDR3 DNA: TGCAGCGGAACAACGGACTACTCTGGAAACACCATATATTTT.